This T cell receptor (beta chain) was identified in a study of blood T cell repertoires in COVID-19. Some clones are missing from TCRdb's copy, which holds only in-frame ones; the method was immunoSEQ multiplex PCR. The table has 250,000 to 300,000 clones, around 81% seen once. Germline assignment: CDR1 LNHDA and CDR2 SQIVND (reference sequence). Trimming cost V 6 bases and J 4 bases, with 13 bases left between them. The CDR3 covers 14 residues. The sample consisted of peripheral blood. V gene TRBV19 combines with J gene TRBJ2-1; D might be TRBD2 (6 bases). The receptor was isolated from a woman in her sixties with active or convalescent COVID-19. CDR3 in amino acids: CASRGGLLYNEQFF. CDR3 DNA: TGTGCCAGTAGGGGGGGTTTACTTTACAATGAGCAGTTCTTC.